The 9 T cell receptor beta chains in this list originate from one sample, sequenced in a study of control samples from healthy donors and cancer patients. TCRdb keeps only in-frame clones here, not all; method: immunoSEQ multiplex PCR. The sample records 150,000 or so clones, approximately 93% being singletons. Sample: blood. The receptors derive from a man between 40 and 49 years old in good health.

The count of this clone is one. The chain joins TRBV5-6 to TRBJ2-4, with 8 bases that match TRBD1. CDR3 length equals 11 residues. Germline V CDR1 and CDR2: SGHDT, YYEEEE. The V segment lost 3 bases and the J segment 13 bases; nucleotides outside the gene matches: 3. As DNA, the CDR3 is TGTGCCAGCAGCTCGGGACAGGAACAGTACTTC. Translating it yields CASSSGQEQYF. Full variable domain (remainder filled in from reference TRBV5-6 and TRBJ2-4): DAGVTQSPTHLIKTRGQQVTLRCSPKSGHDTVSWYQQALGQGPQFIFQYYEEEERQRGNFPDRFSGHQFPNYSSELNVNALLLGDSALYLCASSSGQEQYFGAGTRLSVL.

V usage is TRBV24-1 and J usage is TRBJ2-3; tentatively, D is TRBD1 or TRBD2 (5 bases each). Trimming left V 9 bases short and J 1 base short, with 10 bases between. Germline lookup yields CDR1 KGHDR and CDR2 SFDVKD. The CDR3 runs 13 residues. DNA of the CDR3: TGTGCCACCGAGGGGCTCGGCACAGATACGCAGTATTTT. Protein sequence: CATEGLGTDTQYF.

The chain has TRBV7-2 and TRBJ1-2; D call uncertain. In germline, CDR1 is SGHTA, CDR2 FQGNSA. The CDR3 is 15 residues long. The V and J ends lost 6 bases and 3 bases respectively, with 17 bases between them. This chain's CDR3 is CASSVGPAAYYGYTF. The CDR3 bases are TGTGCCAGCAGTGTCGGCCCCGCAGCCTACTATGGCTACACCTTC.

The chain carries TRBV18 and TRBJ1-2; D gene uncertain. This CDR3 has 12 residues. Germline CDR1 reads KGHSH; CDR2 reads LQKENI. Trimming pared 3 bases from V and 5 bases from J, leaving 7 bases between. CDR3 residues: CASSPAGYGYTF. Written as DNA, the CDR3 is TGTGCCAGCTCACCTGCGGGGTATGGCTACACCTTC. The full variable domain, its missing parts supplied by reference TRBV18 and TRBJ1-2, is NAGVMQNPRHLVRRRGQEARLRCSPMKGHSHVYWYRQLPEEGLKFMVYLQKENIIDESGMPKERFSAEFPKEGPSILRIQQVVRGDSAAYFCASSPAGYGYTFGSGTRLTVV.

This chain joins TRBV7-9 and TRBJ2-2; 8 bases align to TRBD1. CDR3 length: 15 residues. Germline CDR1 is SEHNR and CDR2 is FQNEAQ (reference sequence). V lost 5 bases, J lost 4 bases, and 6 bases stayed unmatched. The CDR3 nucleotides read TGTGCCAGCAGCCTGGGACAGGCGGGCACCGGGGAGCTGTTTTTT. Its protein is CASSLGQAGTGELFF.

The chain uses TRBV29-1 and TRBJ1-2; tentative D call: TRBD1 (5 bases). The CDR3 is 14 residues long. V was clipped by 4 bases and J by 0 bases, with 12 bases between them. The germline V gene encodes CDR1 SQVTM and CDR2 ANQGSEA. The CDR3 here is CSVVPGGANYGYTF. As DNA, the CDR3 is TGCAGCGTTGTCCCCGGGGGAGCTAACTATGGCTACACCTTC. The full variable domain, its missing parts supplied by reference TRBV29-1 and TRBJ1-2, is SAVISQKPSRDICQRGTSLTIQCQVDSQVTMMFWYRQQPGQSLTLIATANQGSEATYESGFVIDKFPISRPNLTFSTLTVSNMSPEDSSIYLCSVVPGGANYGYTFGSGTRLTVV.

The genes are TRBV7-9 and TRBJ1-3, with D possibly TRBD1 on 6 matching bases. There are 14 residues in the CDR3. With 5 bases removed from V and 3 bases from J, the gap between germline ends came to 11 bases. Per germline, CDR1 SEHNR and CDR2 FQNEAQ (reference sequence). The CDR3 loop reads CASSRPDSGNTIYF. The CDR3 DNA sequence: TGTGCCAGCAGCAGGCCGGACAGTGGAAACACCATATATTTT.

The chain employs TRBV5-6 and TRBJ1-1; TRBD1 aligns across 7 bases. V was pared by 1 base and J by 1 base, with 7 bases of the junction left unmatched. This CDR3 contains 16 residues. Germline V gene sequence: CDR1 SGHDT, CDR2 YYEEEE. Here the CDR3 reads CASSLKWGQRNTEAFF. The CDR3 DNA is TGTGCCAGCAGCTTGAAATGGGGACAGCGGAACACTGAAGCTTTCTTT.

This chain links TRBV12-3 or TRBV12-4 with TRBJ2-3; the D is unclear. The length of the CDR3 is 12 residues. V lost 6 bases to trimming and J lost 5 bases, with 9 bases between them. For the CDR3, the DNA is TGTGCCAGCAGCCACCGGATAGATACGCAGTATTTT. Translation: CASSHRIDTQYF.